This is a list of T cell receptor beta chains from one sample in a study of neurological immune-mediated disorders. TCRdb redid the calling of the 5' RACE reads with MiXCR, one entry per CDR3 protein. The repertoire consists of about 40,000 distinct CDR3 sequences, with 2.5% occurring once and the leading ten covering about 2.4%. The material sequenced was PBMCs. These receptors originate from a man aged 50 to 60 with multiple sclerosis. CDR3s include the opening cysteine and the closing phenylalanine or tryptophan.

>TRBV25-1|TRBJ2-2
CASSPGERDTGELFF
>TRBV20-1|TRBJ2-1
CSAMDTGGSSYNEQFF
>TRBV10-3|TRBJ2-7
CAISERGVEQYF
>TRBV6-5|TRBJ1-5
CASSYSGGSNQPQHF
>TRBV20-1|TRBJ2-7
CSAMPGGIYEQYF
>TRBV29-1|TRBJ2-1
CSVRKGQGSYNEQFF
>TRBV3-1|TRBJ2-1
CASTSSGGSYNEQFF
>TRBV29-1|TRBJ2-5
CSVGLRGGQETQYF
>TRBV7-2|TRBJ1-4
CASSLVTRGEKLFF
>TRBV7-8|TRBJ2-7
CASSLGAAPSQGEQYF
>TRBV12-3/TRBV12-4|TRBJ1-1
CASSSREMGGTEAFF
>TRBV11-3|TRBJ1-4
CASSFFPQTLDEKLFF
>TRBV20-1|TRBJ2-1
CSAGGGWINEQFF
>TRBV20-1|TRBJ2-3
CSANIETDTQYF
>TRBV7-9|TRBJ2-1
CASSQVAGVGNEQFF
>TRBV29-1|TRBJ1-2
CSVEADRGRGYTF
>TRBV5-1|TRBJ1-1
CASRSRSRLNTEAFF
>TRBV20-1|TRBJ1-6
CSARDRRERDREGSPLNF
>TRBV20-1|TRBJ2-3
CSAGRGDTQYF
>TRBV14|TRBJ2-7
CASSLGTQYSDEQYF
>TRBV5-6|TRBJ2-1
CASSSPGLAGSSSYNEQFF
>TRBV5-8|TRBJ2-7
CASSLGPDRGEQYF
>TRBV7-6|TRBJ1-1
CASSADTNTEAFF
>TRBV5-1|TRBJ1-6
CASSSGLDSPLHF
>TRBV11-3|TRBJ2-5
CASSLVGDRGSDQYF
>TRBV20-1|TRBJ2-5
CSAIWGANQETQYF
>TRBV7-2|TRBJ2-3
CASLQGTDTQYF
>TRBV6-5|TRBJ1-5
CASSPRRDNQPQHF
>TRBV12-3/TRBV12-4|TRBJ2-1
CASSLALGNQFF
>TRBV9|TRBJ2-7
CASSVGLNHEQYF
>TRBV5-1|TRBJ2-3
CASSTELAGGPSTDTQYF
>TRBV5-1|TRBJ1-1
CASSLEGVAFF
>TRBV7-2|TRBJ2-3
CASSPSVAGGGTQYF
>TRBV19|TRBJ2-4
CASRQTGNIQYF
>TRBV4-1|TRBJ1-1
CASSHGQGRTEAFF
>TRBV7-9|TRBJ1-1
CASSLAMQGKNTEAFF
>TRBV4-2|TRBJ1-2
CASSHLEGDLFYGYTF
>TRBV6-1|TRBJ1-2
CAAGQGGSYTF
>TRBV16|TRBJ2-7
CASSLDRGGTSIYEQYF
>TRBV5-1|TRBJ2-1
CASRDRESSYNEQFF
>TRBV5-4|TRBJ2-7
CASSLGTSSSYEQYF
>TRBV5-6|TRBJ2-5
CASSPLGPTQETQYF
>TRBV20-1|TRBJ2-5
CSARVSGWKTQYF
>TRBV5-1|TRBJ2-2
CASRGTGNTGELFF